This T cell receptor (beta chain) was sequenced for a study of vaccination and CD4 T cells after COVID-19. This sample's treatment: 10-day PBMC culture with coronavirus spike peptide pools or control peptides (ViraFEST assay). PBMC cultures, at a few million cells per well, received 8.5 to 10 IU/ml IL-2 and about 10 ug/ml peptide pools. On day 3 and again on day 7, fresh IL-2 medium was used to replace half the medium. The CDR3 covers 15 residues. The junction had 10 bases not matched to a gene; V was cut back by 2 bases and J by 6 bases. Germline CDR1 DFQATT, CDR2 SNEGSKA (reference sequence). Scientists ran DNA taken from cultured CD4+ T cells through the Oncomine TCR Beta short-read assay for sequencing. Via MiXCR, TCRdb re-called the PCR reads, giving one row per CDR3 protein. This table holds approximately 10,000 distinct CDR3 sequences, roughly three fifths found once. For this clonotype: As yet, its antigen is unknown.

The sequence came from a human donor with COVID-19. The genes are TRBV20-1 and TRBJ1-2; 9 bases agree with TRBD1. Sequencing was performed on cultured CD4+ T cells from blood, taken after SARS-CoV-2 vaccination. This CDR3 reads CSARPATGGFHGYTF. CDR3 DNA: TGCAGTGCTAGACCTGCTACAGGGGGCTTCCATGGCTACACCTTC.